These T cell receptor beta chains were read from a single sample in a study of CD8+CD57+ T cells in acquired aplastic anemia. TCRdb processed the reads anew with MiXCR; each CDR3 protein has one entry. The table includes about 200,000 distinct CDR3 sequences, 40% to 60% detected once. Sequenced input: sorted CD4+, CD8+, or CD8+CD57+ T cells (not recorded which) from PBMCs. These receptors came from a human donor with aplastic anemia. The CDR3 runs from the conserved cysteine through the conserved F or W. A D gene is named only where the DNA matches it firmly. Not all rows give a size; the values are once, few, many and, for expanded clones, a class.

j_call	v_call	clone_size	d_call	cdr3_nt	cdr3_aa
TRBJ1-6	TRBV2	NA	TRBD1	TGTGCCAGCACGGAACAGGGGGTCACCCTCCACTTT	CASTEQGVTLHF
TRBJ1-6	TRBV13	many	NA	TGTGCCAGCAGCTTAGGCCGATGGGGAAGTTCACCCCTCCACTTT	CASSLGRWGSSPLHF
TRBJ1-4	TRBV7-9	many	NA	TGTGCCAGCAGCTCCACATTAACGGACACTAATGAAAAACTGTTTTTT	CASSSTLTDTNEKLFF
TRBJ2-2	TRBV24-1	NA	NA	TGTGCCGCCAGTGATTTGACAGGAGACGCGAACACCGGGGGGCTGTTTTTT	CAASDLTGDANTGGLFF
TRBJ1-6	TRBV2	NA	NA	TGTGCCAGCAGTTTGACAATTACACCCCTCCACTTT	CASSLTITPLHF
TRBJ2-3	TRBV5-6	many	NA	TGTGCCAGCAGCTTGGGACAGACTATCGCAGATACGCAGTATTTT	CASSLGQTIADTQYF
TRBJ2-5	TRBV6-5	NA	NA	TGTGCCAGCAATCGGATGGAGCAAGAGACCCAGTACTTC	CASNRMEQETQYF
TRBJ1-6	TRBV9	many	TRBD1	TGTGCCAGCAGCTCGAGGGACAGCTATAATTCACCCCTCCACTTT	CASSSRDSYNSPLHF
TRBJ2-3	TRBV7-2	NA	TRBD2	TGTGCCAGCAGCTCATTGGGACTAGCATCGGGGACAGATACGCAGTATTTT	CASSSLGLASGTDTQYF
TRBJ2-7	TRBV10-2	many	NA	TGCGCCAGCAGTGTAATCCCCTGGAGGGAGCAGTACTTC	CASSVIPWREQYF
TRBJ1-1	TRBV7-9	NA	TRBD1	TGTGCCAGCAGTGAAGGGGACAGGGGTACTGAAGCTCTCTTT	CASSEGDRGTEALF
TRBJ2-5	TRBV12-3/TRBV12-4	few	TRBD1	TGTGCCAGCAGTCTCACACAGGGGTTTGAGGGGACCCAGTACTTC	CASSLTQGFEGTQYF
TRBJ2-7	TRBV20-1	many	NA	TGCAGTGCTAGAGAAGGGGCCAGATTCTACGAGCAGTACTTC	CSAREGARFYEQYF
TRBJ1-1	TRBV9	NA	NA	TGTGCCAGCAGCACGGACGGACCTACGACTGAAGCTTTCTTT	CASSTDGPTTEAFF
TRBJ2-5	TRBV5-1	many	NA	TGTGCCAGCAGCCTAGGGGCCCAAGAGACCCAGTACTTC	CASSLGAQETQYF
TRBJ1-6	TRBV5-1	NA	TRBD1	TGCGCCAGCAGCTTGAGGACCGGGACAGGGAGGGCACCCCTCCACTTT	CASSLRTGTGRAPLHF
TRBJ2-1	TRBV25-1	NA	TRBD2	TGTGCCAGCAGTACTAGCGGGGGTGAGCAGTTCTTC	CASSTSGGEQFF
TRBJ2-7	TRBV2	once	TRBD2	TGTGCCAGCAGTGGGACTAGATGCCGCAATGAGCAGTACTTC	CASSGTRCRNEQYF
TRBJ2-5	TRBV20-1	many	TRBD2	TGCAGTGCTAAGGGGATGCGGGGGGCAGAGACCCAGTACTTC	CSAKGMRGAETQYF
TRBJ1-1	TRBV19	many	NA	TGTGCCAGTAGTATACGCACTGTGAAGGCTGAAGCTTTCTTT	CASSIRTVKAEAFF
TRBJ1-3	TRBV15	NA	NA	TGTGCCACCAGCGGCCGGTTGGGCTCTGGAAACACCATATATTTT	CATSGRLGSGNTIYF
TRBJ1-2	TRBV5-1	NA	NA	TGCGCCAGCAGCTTGGGTGGGACGTCTAACTATGGCTACACCTTC	CASSLGGTSNYGYTF
TRBJ1-2	TRBV5-8	many	NA	TGTGCCAGCAGCTTGGGGGGTGAAGGGCAGGCCAACTATGGCTACACCTTC	CASSLGGEGQANYGYTF